Listed below are T cell receptor beta chains from one sample, sequenced in a study of T cells after yellow fever vaccination. A single record per CDR3 protein comes from TCRdb applying MiXCR to the 5' RACE reads. The sample holds hundreds of thousands of distinct CDR3 sequences, approximately 12% seen once. This specimen consisted of CD4+ T cells sorted from PBMCs, obtained 15 days after the yellow fever booster vaccination. Receptor source: a man aged 18 to 30 who received the YFV17D yellow fever vaccine. The CDR3 runs from the conserved cysteine through the conserved F or W. D genes are given only for firm matches. A clone size is listed for some rows: how often the clone was seen (once, few, many), or a class if it is expanded.

v_gene	abundance	j_gene	d_gene	CDR3aa	CDR3nt
TRBV12-3/TRBV12-4	.	TRBJ2-1	TRBD2	CASSLLLAGNEQFF	TGTGCCAGCAGTTTGTTACTAGCGGGGAATGAGCAGTTCTTC
TRBV7-8	.	TRBJ2-5	.	CASSLRWSQETQYF	TGTGCCAGCAGCTTACGTTGGTCCCAAGAGACCCAGTACTTC
TRBV10-3	few	TRBJ1-5	TRBD1	CASRQGLNQPQHF	TGTGCCTCCAGACAGGGGCTAAATCAGCCCCAGCATTTT
TRBV4-3	.	TRBJ2-2	.	CASSQVTISSSPGELFF	TGCGCCAGCAGCCAAGTGACGATTTCTAGCTCCCCCGGGGAGCTGTTTTTT
TRBV19	once	TRBJ2-3	TRBD2	CASRLAPSTDTQYF	TGTGCCAGTAGACTAGCGCCTAGCACAGATACGCAGTATTTT
TRBV14	.	TRBJ2-6	.	CASSQDWGVLTF	TGTGCCAGCAGCCAAGATTGGGGGGTCCTGACTTTC
TRBV12-3/TRBV12-4	.	TRBJ2-1	.	CASSPSGGLAVDLFF	TGTGCCAGCAGTCCTTCAGGTGGGTTGGCCGTGGATCTGTTCTTC
TRBV5-6	.	TRBJ2-3	.	CASSFDEGADTQYF	TGTGCCAGCAGCTTTGACGAGGGGGCAGATACGCAGTATTTT
TRBV7-3	few	TRBJ2-6	.	CASSLSAGANVLTF	TGTGCCAGCAGCTTATCGGCTGGGGCCAACGTCCTGACTTTC
TRBV5-1	many	TRBJ2-1	.	CASSAGGYEQFF	TGCGCCAGCAGTGCAGGTGGCTATGAGCAGTTCTTC
TRBV19	.	TRBJ2-1	TRBD2	CASRTSGDDKYNEQFF	TGTGCCAGCCGGACTAGCGGGGACGATAAATACAATGAGCAGTTCTTC
TRBV5-8	many	TRBJ1-1	.	CASSLDRRNTEAFF	TGTGCCAGCAGCTTGGACAGACGGAACACTGAAGCTTTCTTT
TRBV6-2/TRBV6-3	.	TRBJ1-1	TRBD1	CASSTTGGTEAFF	TGTGCCAGCAGTACCACAGGGGGGACTGAAGCTTTCTTT
TRBV5-5	.	TRBJ1-2	TRBD1	CASIPRGGQDYGYTF	TGTGCCAGCATACCTAGGGGGGGACAGGACTATGGCTACACCTTC
TRBV7-8	once	TRBJ1-5	TRBD1	CASSGRPSGGYQPQHF	TGTGCCAGCAGCGGCCGCCCGTCAGGGGGTTATCAGCCCCAGCATTTT
TRBV6-6	.	TRBJ1-1	TRBD1	CASSSPGQINAEAFF	TGTGCCAGCAGTTCCCCGGGACAGATTAACGCTGAAGCTTTCTTT
TRBV6-6	few	TRBJ1-6	.	CASSYGGGGSPLHF	TGTGCCAGCAGTTACGGTGGGGGGGGCTCACCCCTCCACTTT
TRBV19	.	TRBJ1-5	.	CASEPSTAWQPQHF	TGTGCCAGTGAGCCGTCTACTGCCTGGCAGCCCCAGCATTTT
TRBV11-2	many	TRBJ2-1	.	CASSLGGQGPLNEQFF	TGTGCCAGCAGCTTAGGGGGGCAGGGCCCCCTGAATGAGCAGTTCTTC
TRBV5-4	.	TRBJ2-5	TRBD2	CASSLALSSGGQETQYF	TGTGCCAGCAGCTTGGCCTTGTCTAGCGGGGGCCAAGAGACCCAGTACTTC
TRBV4-2	.	TRBJ2-2	TRBD1	CASSQDSGQGAGELFF	TGTGCCAGCAGCCAAGATTCAGGCCAGGGGGCCGGGGAGCTGTTTTTT
TRBV25-1	few	TRBJ2-7	.	CASSFSGAYSNEQYF	TGTGCCAGCAGCTTTTCAGGGGCTTATTCTAACGAGCAGTACTTC
TRBV7-9	few	TRBJ2-7	TRBD1	CASSRWDRGIYEQYF	TGTGCCAGCAGCCGATGGGACAGGGGAATCTACGAGCAGTACTTC
TRBV6-5	.	TRBJ2-5	TRBD2	CASRSGEGTQYF	TGTGCCAGCAGGAGCGGGGAGGGGACCCAGTACTTC
TRBV5-1	many	TRBJ1-2	.	CASSSSGSGYTF	TGCGCCAGCAGCTCCTCCGGGAGTGGCTACACCTTC
TRBV24-1	few	TRBJ2-2	.	CATSDFTWQTNTGELFF	TGTGCCACCAGTGATTTTACGTGGCAGACGAACACCGGGGAGCTGTTTTTT
TRBV3-1	few	TRBJ1-2	TRBD1	CASSQDLERGRTNGYTF	TGTGCCAGCAGCCAAGATCTTGAGAGGGGGCGCACAAATGGCTACACCTTC
TRBV11-2	.	TRBJ2-1	.	CASGYEQFF	TGTGCCAGCGGCTATGAGCAGTTCTTC
TRBV7-9	.	TRBJ2-7	.	CASSLAATTAYEQYF	TGTGCCAGCAGCTTAGCAGCGACTACCGCATACGAGCAGTACTTC
TRBV4-1	few	TRBJ2-6	.	CASSRRDFSGANVLTF	TGCGCCAGCAGCCGTAGGGATTTCTCTGGGGCCAACGTCCTGACTTTC
TRBV7-8	few	TRBJ2-5	TRBD1	CASRQGRDSGKTQYF	TGTGCCAGCAGGCAAGGCCGGGACAGTGGGAAGACCCAGTACTTC
TRBV12-3/TRBV12-4	.	TRBJ2-6	.	CASSLHVSGANVLTF	TGTGCCAGCAGCCTTCATGTCTCTGGGGCCAACGTCCTGACTTTC
TRBV18	many	TRBJ1-1	.	CASSPAGQSNTEAFF	TGTGCCAGCTCACCAGCTGGACAGTCGAACACTGAAGCTTTCTTT
TRBV2	few	TRBJ2-1	.	CASSFHPIDEQFF	TGTGCCAGCAGTTTCCACCCGATAGATGAGCAGTTCTTC
TRBV27	few	TRBJ1-2	TRBD1	CASIRTGVGSYGYTF	TGTGCCAGCATCAGGACAGGGGTCGGTTCATATGGCTACACCTTC
TRBV20-1	few	TRBJ2-5	.	CSARGSAETQYF	TGCAGTGCTAGGGGTAGCGCAGAGACCCAGTACTTC
TRBV6-5	.	TRBJ2-5	.	CASSMSFLQETQYF	TGTGCCAGCAGTATGTCCTTCCTCCAAGAGACCCAGTACTTC
TRBV6-1	many	TRBJ1-1	.	CASSDQGIENTEAFF	TGTGCCAGCAGCGACCAGGGTATCGAGAACACTGAAGCTTTCTTT
TRBV5-1	.	TRBJ2-7	.	CASSLGTSPGASYEQYF	TGCGCCAGCAGCCTGGGGACCTCTCCGGGTGCATCCTACGAGCAGTACTTC
TRBV11-1	few	TRBJ2-1	.	CASSPPERGGNNEQFF	TGTGCCAGCAGCCCACCTGAGAGGGGGGGTAACAATGAGCAGTTCTTC
TRBV25-1	many	TRBJ2-2	.	CASSRGSNTGELFF	TGTGCCAGCAGTCGAGGTTCGAACACCGGGGAGCTGTTTTTT
TRBV27	.	TRBJ1-1	.	CASIKNPGGTEAFF	TGTGCCAGCATCAAAAACCCTGGGGGCACTGAAGCTTTCTTT
TRBV6-6	.	TRBJ2-5	.	CASILQEGNQETQYF	TGTGCCAGCATCCTACAGGAGGGGAACCAAGAGACCCAGTACTTC
TRBV29-1	.	TRBJ2-3	TRBD2	CSVVVTSGYTQYF	TGCAGCGTTGTAGTGACTAGCGGTTATACGCAGTATTTT
TRBV5-6	.	TRBJ2-5	.	CASSPGLTLQETQYF	TGTGCCAGCAGCCCGGGCCTAACCCTCCAAGAGACCCAGTACTTC
TRBV6-4	.	TRBJ2-3	TRBD2	CASSDGLASTDTQYF	TGTGCCAGCAGTGACGGACTAGCTAGCACAGATACGCAGTATTTT
TRBV7-2	few	TRBJ2-1	.	CASSPFRVSNEQFF	TGTGCCAGCAGCCCTTTCCGGGTCTCCAATGAGCAGTTCTTC
TRBV11-2	few	TRBJ1-2	.	CASSLGHRANYGYTF	TGTGCCAGCAGCCTCGGGCATCGAGCTAACTATGGCTACACCTTC
TRBV24-1	few	TRBJ2-3	TRBD1	CATGGQNTDTQYF	TGTGCCACCGGGGGACAGAACACAGATACGCAGTATTTT
TRBV7-8	few	TRBJ2-1	.	CASSRERTIGLAKNEQFF	TGTGCCAGCAGCCGAGAACGGACCATCGGGTTGGCCAAAAATGAGCAGTTCTTC
TRBV5-1	few	TRBJ2-1	.	CASSLGALSEQFF	TGCGCCAGCAGCTTGGGTGCCCTGAGTGAGCAGTTCTTC
TRBV15	few	TRBJ2-5	.	CATSRLLETQYF	TGTGCCACCAGCAGACTGCTGGAGACCCAGTACTTC
TRBV12-5	.	TRBJ2-3	.	CASAGITDTQYF	TGTGCTAGTGCCGGGATCACAGATACGCAGTATTTT
TRBV28	.	TRBJ2-1	.	CATSRDYNEQFF	TGTGCCACCTCCCGGGACTACAATGAGCAGTTCTTC
TRBV12-3/TRBV12-4	many	TRBJ2-3	.	CASSSGRGRTQYF	TGTGCCAGCAGTTCCGGACGGGGGAGGACGCAGTATTTT